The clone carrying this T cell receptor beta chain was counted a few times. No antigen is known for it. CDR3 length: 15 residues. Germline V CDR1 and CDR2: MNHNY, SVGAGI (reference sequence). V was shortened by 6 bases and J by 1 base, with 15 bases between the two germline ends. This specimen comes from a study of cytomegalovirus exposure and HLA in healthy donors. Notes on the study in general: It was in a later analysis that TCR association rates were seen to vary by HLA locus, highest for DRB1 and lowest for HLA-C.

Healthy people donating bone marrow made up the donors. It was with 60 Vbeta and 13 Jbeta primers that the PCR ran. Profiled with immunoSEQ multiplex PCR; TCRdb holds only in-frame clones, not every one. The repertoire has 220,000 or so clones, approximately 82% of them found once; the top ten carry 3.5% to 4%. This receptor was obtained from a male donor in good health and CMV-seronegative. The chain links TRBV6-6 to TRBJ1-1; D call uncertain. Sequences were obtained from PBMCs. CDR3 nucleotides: TGTGCCAGCAGACCCCTGGGCAGGAAGAACACTGAAGCTTTCTTT. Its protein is CASRPLGRKNTEAFF.